This TCR beta chain originates from a study of T cells in Graves' hyperthyroidism and ophthalmopathy. As for the study in general: It was at initial diagnosis, before any treatment, that peripheral blood was collected.

The J segment lost 8 bases and the V segment lost 4 bases, leaving 4 bases of the junction unmatched. The CDR3 consists of 13 residues. CDR1 is MGHRA, CDR2 YSYEKL, per germline. The investigators amplified TCR beta CDR3 regions from RNA transcripts. Carried out on the TCR CDR3, a first-round RT-PCR used the HTBI primer set. TCRdb reprocessed the multiplex PCR reads via MiXCR and lists one record per CDR3 protein. The table lists about 600,000 distinct CDR3 sequences, roughly 15% of them singletons. The sample comprised blood. V and J are TRBV4-1 and TRBJ2-1; TRBD1 aligns across 8 bases. This receptor was identified in a woman aged 45-59 years with Graves' ophthalmopathy. CDR3 protein: CASSPDRGYEQFF. DNA of the CDR3: TGCGCCAGCAGCCCCGACAGGGGCTATGAGCAGTTCTTC.